The sample holds many counts of the clone carrying this TCR beta chain. CDR1 SGHAT and CDR2 FQNNGV come from the germline V gene. This CDR3 spans 15 amino acids. V shed 3 bases and J shed 2 bases, with 10 bases lying between them. This sample stems from a study of breast tumors, draining lymph nodes, adjacent tissues. Axillary draining lymph nodes of breast cancer patients supplied the node samples. TCRdb reprocessed the multiplex PCR reads via MiXCR and lists one record per CDR3 protein. The sample consists of roughly 110,000 distinct CDR3 sequences, approximately 28% of them appearing once. The chain uses TRBV11-2 and TRBJ2-2; TRBD1 might be the D (6 bases). The material sequenced was axillary lymph node tissue. The receptor was isolated from a female donor with breast cancer. Some clones in this sample may be carry-over from other donors' samples. CDR3 protein: CASSFRDTNTGELFF. CDR3 nucleotides: TGTGCCAGCAGCTTCCGGGACACCAACACCGGGGAGCTGTTTTTT.